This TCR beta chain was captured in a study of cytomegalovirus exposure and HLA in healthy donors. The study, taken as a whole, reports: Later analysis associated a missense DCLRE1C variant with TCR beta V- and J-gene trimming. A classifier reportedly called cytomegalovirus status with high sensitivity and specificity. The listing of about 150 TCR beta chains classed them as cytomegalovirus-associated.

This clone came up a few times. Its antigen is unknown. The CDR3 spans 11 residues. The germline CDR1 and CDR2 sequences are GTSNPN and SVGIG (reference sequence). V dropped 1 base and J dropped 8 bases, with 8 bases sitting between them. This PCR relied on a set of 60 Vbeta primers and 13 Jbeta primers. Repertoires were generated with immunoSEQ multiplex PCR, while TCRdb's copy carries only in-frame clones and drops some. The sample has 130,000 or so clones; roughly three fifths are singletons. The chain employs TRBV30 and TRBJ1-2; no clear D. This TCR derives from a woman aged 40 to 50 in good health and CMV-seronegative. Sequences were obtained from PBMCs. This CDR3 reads CAWSARRGYTF. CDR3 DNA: TGTGCCTGGAGTGCTAGAAGGGGCTACACCTTC.